This T cell receptor beta chain was captured in a study of molecular identifiers for immune sequencing clone quantification. Findings and caveats of the study: Clonotypes surpassing 20 RNA copies contained over 98% of effector molecules, versus under 1% in naive cells.

TCRdb redid the calling of the PCR reads with MiXCR, one entry per CDR3 protein. The sample lists 100,000 or so distinct CDR3 sequences; 20% to 25% were seen once. Concerning this clonotype itself: Its antigen remains unknown. The germline gene is not matched at one end of the junction; a read error may be the cause.

The CDR3 loop spans 16 amino acids. Germline CDR1 LGHNA, CDR2 YSLEER. The V call is TRBV4-3, the J call TRBJ2-1; D is uncertain. This receptor was identified in a human donor in good health. Some libraries in this study had Jurkat cell RNA spiked in. Sequencing used naive CD8+ T cells from blood, with Jurkat cell RNA spiked in. The subset denotes: FACS-sorted CD8+CD4-CCR7+CD45RA+ naive T cells. CDR3 region: CASSQESRVSGNELFF. The DNA of the CDR3 is TGCGCCAGCAGCCAAGAGTCCCGGGTTTCCGGCAATGAGCTGTTCTTC.